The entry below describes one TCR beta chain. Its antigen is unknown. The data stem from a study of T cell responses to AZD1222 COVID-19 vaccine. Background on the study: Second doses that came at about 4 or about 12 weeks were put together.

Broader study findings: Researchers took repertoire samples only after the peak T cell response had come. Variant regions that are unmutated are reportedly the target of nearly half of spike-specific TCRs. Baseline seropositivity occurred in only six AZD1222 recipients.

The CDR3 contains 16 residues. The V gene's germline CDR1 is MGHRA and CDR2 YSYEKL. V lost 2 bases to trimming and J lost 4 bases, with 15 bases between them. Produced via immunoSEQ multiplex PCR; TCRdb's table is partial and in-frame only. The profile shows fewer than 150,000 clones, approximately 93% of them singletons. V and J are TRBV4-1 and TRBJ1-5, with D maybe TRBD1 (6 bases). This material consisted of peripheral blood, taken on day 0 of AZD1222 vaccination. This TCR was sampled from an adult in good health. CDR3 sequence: CASSQNFRGGNQPQHF. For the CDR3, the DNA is TGCGCCAGCAGCCAAAATTTTAGGGGGGGGAATCAGCCCCAGCATTTT.